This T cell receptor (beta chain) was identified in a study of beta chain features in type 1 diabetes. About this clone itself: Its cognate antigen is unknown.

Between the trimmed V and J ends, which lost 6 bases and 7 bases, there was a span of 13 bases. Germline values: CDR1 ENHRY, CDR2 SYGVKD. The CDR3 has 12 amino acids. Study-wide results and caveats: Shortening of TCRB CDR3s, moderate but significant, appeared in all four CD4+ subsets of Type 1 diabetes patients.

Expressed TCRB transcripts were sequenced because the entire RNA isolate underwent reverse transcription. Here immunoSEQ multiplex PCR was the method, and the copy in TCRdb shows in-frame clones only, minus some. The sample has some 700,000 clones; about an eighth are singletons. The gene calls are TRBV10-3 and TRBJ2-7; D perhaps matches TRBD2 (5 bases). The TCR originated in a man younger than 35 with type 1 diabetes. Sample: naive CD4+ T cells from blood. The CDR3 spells CAISRTSGEQYF. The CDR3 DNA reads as TGTGCCATCAGCCGGACCTCGGGGGAGCAGTACTTC.